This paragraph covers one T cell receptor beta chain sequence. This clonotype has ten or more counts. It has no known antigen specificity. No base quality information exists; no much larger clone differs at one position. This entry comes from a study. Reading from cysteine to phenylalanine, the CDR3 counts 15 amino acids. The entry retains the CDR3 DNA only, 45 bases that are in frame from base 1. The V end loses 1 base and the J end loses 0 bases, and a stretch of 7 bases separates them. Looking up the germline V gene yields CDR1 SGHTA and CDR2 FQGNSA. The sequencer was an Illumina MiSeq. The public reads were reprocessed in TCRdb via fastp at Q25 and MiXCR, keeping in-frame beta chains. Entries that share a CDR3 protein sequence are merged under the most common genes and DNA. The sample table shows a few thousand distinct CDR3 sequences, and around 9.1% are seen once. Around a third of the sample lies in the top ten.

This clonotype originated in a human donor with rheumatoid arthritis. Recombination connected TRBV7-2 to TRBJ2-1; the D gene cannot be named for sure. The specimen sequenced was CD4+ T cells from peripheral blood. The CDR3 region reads CASSLESASYNEQFF. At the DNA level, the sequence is TGTGCCAGCAGCTTAGAAAGTGCCTCCTACAATGAGCAGTTCTTC.